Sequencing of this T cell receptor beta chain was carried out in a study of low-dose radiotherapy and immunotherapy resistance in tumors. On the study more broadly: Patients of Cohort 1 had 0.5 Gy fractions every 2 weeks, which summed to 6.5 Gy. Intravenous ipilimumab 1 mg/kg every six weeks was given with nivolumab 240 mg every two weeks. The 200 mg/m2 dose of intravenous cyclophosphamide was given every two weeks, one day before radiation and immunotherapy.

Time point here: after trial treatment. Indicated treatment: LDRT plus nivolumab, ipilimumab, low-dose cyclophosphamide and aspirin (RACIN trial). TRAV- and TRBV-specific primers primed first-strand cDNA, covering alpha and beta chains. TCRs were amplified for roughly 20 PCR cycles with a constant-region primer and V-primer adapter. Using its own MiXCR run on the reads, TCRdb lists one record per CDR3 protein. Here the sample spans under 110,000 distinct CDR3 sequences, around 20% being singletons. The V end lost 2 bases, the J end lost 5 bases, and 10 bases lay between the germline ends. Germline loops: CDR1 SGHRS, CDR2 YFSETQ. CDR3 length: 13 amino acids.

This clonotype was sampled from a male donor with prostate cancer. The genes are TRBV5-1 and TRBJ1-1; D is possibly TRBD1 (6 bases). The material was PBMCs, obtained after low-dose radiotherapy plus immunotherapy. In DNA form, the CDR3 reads TGCGCCAGCAGCTTAGGGGGGCGGACTGAAGCTTTCTTT. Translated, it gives CASSLGGRTEAFF.